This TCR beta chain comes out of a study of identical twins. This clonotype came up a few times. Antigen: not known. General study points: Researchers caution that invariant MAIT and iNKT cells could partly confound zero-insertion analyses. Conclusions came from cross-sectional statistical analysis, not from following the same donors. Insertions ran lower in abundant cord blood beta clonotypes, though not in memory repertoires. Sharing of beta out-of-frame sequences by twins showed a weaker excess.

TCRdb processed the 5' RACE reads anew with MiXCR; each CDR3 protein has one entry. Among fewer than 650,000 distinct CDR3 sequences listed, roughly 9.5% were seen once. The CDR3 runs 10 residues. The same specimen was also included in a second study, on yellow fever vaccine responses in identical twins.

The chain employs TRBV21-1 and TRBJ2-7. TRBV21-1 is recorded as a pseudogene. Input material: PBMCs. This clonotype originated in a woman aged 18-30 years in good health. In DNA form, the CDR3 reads TGTGCCAACAGCAATCACGAGCAGTACTTC. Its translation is CANSNHEQYF.